This T cell receptor delta chain was documented in a study of gamma-delta T cells after stem cell transplantation. This clone turned up a few times. Just one base apart from a much larger clone, this may be a read error. The sample has other DNA sequences that encode this CDR3 too. TCRdb reanalysed the RT-PCR reads with CATT. Here the sample spans approximately 3,000 delta-chain clones, 4.5% to 6% being singletons. Sequencing was carried out using gamma-delta T cells. The TCR originated in a human donor. It is not recorded whose cells these are; they may come from a transplant donor.

CDR3 residues: CACDPVLGDTSITYTDKLIF. DNA of the CDR3: TGTGCCTGTGACCCCGTTCTGGGGGATACTTCCATAACGTACACTGATAAACTCATCTTT. The chain links TRDV2 to TRDJ1, with 11 positions matching TRDD3. This CDR3 region has 20 residues. Germline V lookup: CDR1 GEAIGNYY, CDR2 EKD.